The TCR beta chain described here comes from a study of blood T cell repertoires in COVID-19. Study information: In each case, the material was cDNA or gDNA derived from T cells, B-cell-depleted T cells, or PBMCs.

V shed 6 bases and J shed 0 bases, with 12 bases lying between them. The CDR3 loop spans 15 amino acids. Germline CDR1 MNHEY, CDR2 SMNVEV (reference sequence). In the study's own analysis: Quantification of nucleated cells was approximated via reference gene primer amplification. Method: immunoSEQ multiplex PCR; TCRdb's copy keeps in-frame clones and lacks some. The V and J calls and clone size come from that table; D and trimming were worked out from the DNA. The sample includes around 100,000 clones, about 89% of them seen just once. Sequencing used peripheral blood. The TCR originated in a woman aged 55-70 years with acute or convalescent COVID-19. V gene TRBV27 combines with J gene TRBJ1-5, with D possibly being TRBD1 (5 bases). CDR3 sequence: CASRQTADSNQPQHF. CDR3 bases: TGTGCCAGCAGACAGACAGCCGATAGCAATCAGCCCCAGCATTTT.